A selection of T cell receptor beta chains follows, all from one sample in a study of cytomegalovirus exposure and HLA in healthy donors. Repertoires were generated with immunoSEQ multiplex PCR, while TCRdb's copy carries only in-frame clones and drops some. This table holds hundreds of thousands of clones, around 83% found once. Sequenced: PBMCs. These receptors were obtained from a girl aged 2 to 10 in good health and CMV-seronegative. The CDR3 runs from the conserved cysteine through the conserved F or W. The D gene is left open where the match is weak. The listing skips clone size in some rows; elsewhere it reads once, few, many or a size class.

>-|TRBV21-1|-|TRBJ1-1
TGTGCCAGCAGCAAAGACGGCGGGCTAAACACTGAAGCTTTCTTT
CASSKDGGLNTEAFF
>-|TRBV4-2|-|TRBJ2-7
TGTGCCAGCAGCCAAGATAAAACAGCTTTCTCCTACGAGCAGTACTTC
CASSQDKTAFSYEQYF
>TRBD1|TRBV7-9|few|TRBJ1-1
TGTGCCAGCAGCGGTGGGGTTGGGACAGGCTTAATGAACACTGAAGCTTTCTTT
CASSGGVGTGLMNTEAFF
>TRBD2|TRBV4-2|-|TRBJ2-3
TGTGCCAGCAGCCGAGCCGCGGGAGCGGGAGATACGCAGTATTTT
CASSRAAGAGDTQYF
>-|TRBV7-9|-|TRBJ2-5
TGTGCCAGCAGCTCCGCCGGGAAGACCCAGTACTTC
CASSSAGKTQYF
>-|TRBV6-1|few|TRBJ2-3
TGTGCCAGCAGTGAACTTGTACAGGGCACAGATACGCAGTATTTT
CASSELVQGTDTQYF
>-|TRBV5-1|-|TRBJ2-1
TGCGCCAGCAGCTTGGTGAGGGGGCGGGGGGATGAGCAGTTCTTC
CASSLVRGRGDEQFF
>-|TRBV6-1|-|TRBJ1-6
TGTGCCAGCTGTCAGACTGTAGAGAATTCACCCCTCCACTTT
CASCQTVENSPLHF
>-|TRBV27|-|TRBJ1-2
TGTGCCAGCAGTTTAAATTTGAGAGGGACAAGCGGATATGGCTACACCTTC
CASSLNLRGTSGYGYTF
>TRBD1|TRBV6-6|-|TRBJ2-5
TGTGCCAGCAGTCACAGGGGCCAAGAGACCCAGTACTTC
CASSHRGQETQYF
>-|TRBV11-1|-|TRBJ2-1
TGTGCCAGCAGCACCGGGAACAGGGACGGCAATGAGCAGTTCTTC
CASSTGNRDGNEQFF
>-|TRBV4-1|-|TRBJ1-1
TGCGCCAGCAGCCAAGATCCCGCAGGGCACACCTCTGAAGCTTTCTTT
CASSQDPAGHTSEAFF
>TRBD2|TRBV5-1|-|TRBJ2-7
TGCGCCAGCAGCTTGGTGCCTAGCGGGCGGAGCTCCTACGAGCAGTACTTC
CASSLVPSGRSSYEQYF
>TRBD1|TRBV10-1|-|TRBJ1-1
TGCGCCAGCAGCCCCACAGGGGGCACTGAAGCTTTCTTT
CASSPTGGTEAFF
>-|TRBV4-1|-|TRBJ1-4
TGCGCCAGCAGCCAAGGACAGTGGAAACTGTTTTTT
CASSQGQWKLFF
>-|TRBV6-5|-|TRBJ1-2
TGTGCCAGCAGTTCCAAGGCGACAGCCTATGGCTACACCTTC
CASSSKATAYGYTF
>TRBD1|TRBV6-1|-|TRBJ2-7
TGTGCCACCCGACTGGACAGGGGGCGCTACGAGCAGTACTTC
CATRLDRGRYEQYF
>-|TRBV25-1|few|TRBJ2-5
TGTGCCAGCAGTGAATTCGCAGGGCCTGAGACCCAGTACTTC
CASSEFAGPETQYF
>-|TRBV2|-|TRBJ2-3
TGTGCCAGCACCCGGCGGGGCGCAGATACGCAGTATTTT
CASTRRGADTQYF
>TRBD1|TRBV7-9|-|TRBJ1-5
TGTGCCAGCAGTCGGGACAGGGGGAAGCCCCAGCATTTT
CASSRDRGKPQHF
>TRBD1|TRBV10-1|few|TRBJ1-5
TGCGCCAGCAGTAAACAGGGGGCTCAGCCCCAGCATTTT
CASSKQGAQPQHF
>TRBD1|TRBV27|-|TRBJ2-7
TGTGCCAGCAGTTTTGGAGTAGGGGGCGTTTACGAGCAGTACTTC
CASSFGVGGVYEQYF
>-|TRBV19|few|TRBJ1-5
TGTGCCAGTAGTTATGGACAGAGAAGAAATCAGCCCCAGCATTTT
CASSYGQRRNQPQHF
>TRBD2|TRBV10-1|-|TRBJ2-7
TGCGCCAGCAGTCGGACTAGCGGGACCTACGAGCAGTACTTC
CASSRTSGTYEQYF
>TRBD2|TRBV10-3|few|TRBJ2-2
TGTGCCATCAGTGAGGGGACTAGCGACACCGGGGAGCTGTTTTTT
CAISEGTSDTGELFF
>TRBD2|TRBV6-5|-|TRBJ2-1
TGTGCCAGCAGTGGTGAGCGGGGGGGTAACAATGAGCAGTTCTTC
CASSGERGGNNEQFF
>TRBD1|TRBV30|-|TRBJ1-5
TGTGCCTCTGGACAGGGGGCGGTGGGTCAGCCCCAGCATTTT
CASGQGAVGQPQHF
>TRBD1|TRBV7-2|-|TRBJ2-7
TGTGCCAGCAGCGATGGACAGGGGCGTTCCTACGAGCAGTACTTC
CASSDGQGRSYEQYF
>-|TRBV6-1|few|TRBJ2-7
TGTGCCAGCAACTACTGGAGCTCCTACGAGCAGTACTTC
CASNYWSSYEQYF
>TRBD1|TRBV6-5|-|TRBJ2-4
TGTGCCAGCAGTAGGGACAGCAAAAACATTCAGTACTTC
CASSRDSKNIQYF
>TRBD2|TRBV2|-|TRBJ2-3
TGTGCCAGCAGTGAAGTTAGCGGGAGCACAGATACGCAGTATTTT
CASSEVSGSTDTQYF
>TRBD1|TRBV6-5|once|TRBJ1-5
TGTGCCAGCAGCCAAGGGACAGGGGATCAGCCCCAGCATTTT
CASSQGTGDQPQHF
>TRBD1|TRBV10-3|-|TRBJ2-1
TGTGCCATCAGCGTACAGACAGGGGCTGAGCAGTTCTTC
CAISVQTGAEQFF
>-|TRBV27|-|TRBJ2-1
TGTGCCAGCAGTTTATCCCTAGGTCTCTCCTACAATGAGCAGTTCTTC
CASSLSLGLSYNEQFF
>-|TRBV5-1|-|TRBJ2-1
TGCGCCAGCAGTACTAGCAGAGGCTCCTACAATGAGCAGTTCTTC
CASSTSRGSYNEQFF
>-|TRBV5-1|once|TRBJ2-2
TGCGCCAGCAGCTTGGCTGGGGAGCTGTTTTTT
CASSLAGELFF
>TRBD1|TRBV6-1|-|TRBJ2-7
TGTGCCAGCAGTGGACGGTTGACAGGGTACGAGCAGTACTTC
CASSGRLTGYEQYF
>-|TRBV2|-|TRBJ2-7
TGTGCCAGCAGTCTCGGACAGAGCTCCTACGAGCAGTACTTC
CASSLGQSSYEQYF
>-|TRBV29-1|-|TRBJ1-2
TGCAGCGTTGAAGATCGGGGGATTAACTATGGCTACACCTTC
CSVEDRGINYGYTF
>-|TRBV27|-|TRBJ1-4
TGTGCCAGCAGTTTAGGACACCTGGCTAATGAAAAACTGTTTTTT
CASSLGHLANEKLFF
>-|TRBV4-1|-|TRBJ2-7
TGCGCCAGCAGCCAAGATAAGGTGAAGGGAGGATCGTCCTACGAGCAGTACTTC
CASSQDKVKGGSSYEQYF
>TRBD2|TRBV2|-|TRBJ2-3
TGTGCCAGCAGTGACCCTAGCGGGGGGAGCACAGATACGCAGTATTTT
CASSDPSGGSTDTQYF
>-|TRBV19|-|TRBJ1-1
TGTGCCACTAGGGCCGGGTGGGACACTGAAGCTTTCTTT
CATRAGWDTEAFF